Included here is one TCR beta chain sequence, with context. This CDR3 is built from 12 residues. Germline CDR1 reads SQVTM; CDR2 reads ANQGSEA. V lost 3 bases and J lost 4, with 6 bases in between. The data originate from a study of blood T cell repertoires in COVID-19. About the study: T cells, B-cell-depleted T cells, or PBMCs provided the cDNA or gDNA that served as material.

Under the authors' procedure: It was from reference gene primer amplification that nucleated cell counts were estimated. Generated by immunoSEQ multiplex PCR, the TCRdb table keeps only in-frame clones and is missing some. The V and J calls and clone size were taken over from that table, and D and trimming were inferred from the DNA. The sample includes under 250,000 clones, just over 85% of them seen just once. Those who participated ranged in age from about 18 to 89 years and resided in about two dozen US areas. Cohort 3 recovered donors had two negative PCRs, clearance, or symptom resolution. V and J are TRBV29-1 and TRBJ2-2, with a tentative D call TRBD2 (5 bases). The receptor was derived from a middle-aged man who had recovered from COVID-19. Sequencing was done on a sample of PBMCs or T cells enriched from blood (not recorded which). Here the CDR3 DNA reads TGCAGCGTTGATCGGGGCACCGGGGAGCTGTTTTTT. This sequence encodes CSVDRGTGELFF.